The 18 T cell receptor beta chains below all came from one sample that was sequenced in a study of naive and memory T cell subsets. Findings of the study overall: Possibly reflecting memory cells re-expressing CD45RA, a few larger clonotypes occurred in naive repertoires, especially CD8.

An equimolar mix of two oligonucleotides served as the beta constant-region primer for TRBC1 and TRBC2. The ligated cDNA underwent four PCR rounds using SP2 and nested alpha and beta constant-region primers. TCRdb used MiXCR to reprocess the UMI-ligation and nested PCR reads, holding one entry per CDR3 protein. The data contain around 160,000 distinct CDR3 sequences, 20% to 25% of them singletons. No cognate antigen is known for these TCRs. The sample comprised naive CD4+ T cells from blood. The source of these receptors is a human donor in good health.

The table lists this clonotype with a few counts. The chain is built from TRBV19 and TRBJ2-2; D gene unclear. The CDR3 is 14 residues long. Trimming removed 3 bases at V and 5 bases at J, with 10 bases between. Per germline, CDR1 LNHDA and CDR2 SQIVND (reference sequence). CDR3 sequence reads: CASSMDRATGELFF. CDR3 nucleotides: TGTGCCAGTAGTATGGATAGGGCAACCGGGGAGCTGTTTTTT.

This clonotype was counted between two and nine times. The chain has TRBV20-1 and TRBJ1-2; a possible D gene is TRBD1 (5 bases). Deletions cut 6 bases from V and 2 bases from J, with 10 bases between. The V gene's germline CDR1 is DFQATT and CDR2 SNEGSKA (reference sequence). The CDR3 is 12 residues long. The CDR3 DNA follows: TGCAGTGCCTCGCGGGGGAACTATGGCTACACCTTC. Translated: CSASRGNYGYTF.

V is TRBV13 and J is TRBJ2-2, with 10 bases aligning to TRBD2. The germline V gene has CDR1 PRHDT and CDR2 FYEKMQ (reference sequence). CDR3 length equals 20 residues. The V gene end was trimmed by 2 bases and the J gene end by 6 bases; junction bases not matched to a gene: 18. CDR3 loop: CASSLYPPGASGRASGELFF. Written as DNA, the CDR3 is TGTGCCAGCAGCTTATATCCCCCAGGGGCCAGCGGGAGGGCATCCGGGGAGCTGTTTTTT.

This clonotype came up a few times. The chain joins TRBV12-3 or TRBV12-4 to TRBJ2-1; D perhaps matches TRBD1 (5 bases). This CDR3 spans 16 amino acids. Trimming removed 3 bases from V and 6 bases from J, with 18 bases in between. The CDR3 here is CASSFRGGLAGNEQFF. CDR3 nucleotides: TGTGCCAGCAGTTTTAGGGGTGGATTGGCAGGCAATGAGCAGTTCTTC.

CDR3 residues: CASRASGITDTQYF. The CDR3 nucleotides read TGTGCCAGCCGGGCTAGCGGGATCACAGATACGCAGTATTTT. This chain links TRBV12-3 or TRBV12-4 with TRBJ2-3; 9 positions agree with TRBD2. With V trimmed by 8 bases and J by 2 bases, 5 bases remained unmatched. The CDR3 spans 14 residues.

The chain employs TRBV5-1 and TRBJ2-7, with 8 bases lining up with TRBD2. This CDR3 has 14 residues. Trimming cost V 7 bases and J 1 base; bases outside gene matches: 7. Germline CDR1 and CDR2: SGHRS and YFSETQ. CDR3 region: CASQTTSGSYEQYF. The DNA of the CDR3 is TGCGCCAGCCAAACCACTAGCGGATCCTACGAGCAGTACTTC.

The rearrangement links TRBV3-1 to TRBJ2-5, with 8 bases aligning to TRBD2. The CDR3 has 15 residues. The V segment lost 1 base and the J segment 4 bases; nucleotides outside the gene matches: 5. Per germline, CDR1 LGHDT and CDR2 YNNKEL (reference sequence). CDR3 in amino acids: CASSQGAGVPETQYF. For the CDR3, the DNA is TGTGCCAGCAGCCAAGGAGCGGGAGTCCCAGAGACCCAGTACTTC.

V gene TRBV24-1 combines with J gene TRBJ2-1; no clear D gene. This CDR3 contains 14 residues. CDR1 KGHDR and CDR2 SFDVKD come from the germline V gene. V was shortened by 3 bases and J by 3 bases, with 8 bases between the two germline ends. The CDR3 DNA sequence: TGTGCCACCAGTGATAGAACAAGCTACAATGAGCAGTTCTTC. This encodes CATSDRTSYNEQFF.

The chain is built from TRBV27 and TRBJ2-7; 7 nucleotides agree with TRBD2. Germline CDR1 reads MNHEY; CDR2 reads SMNVEV (reference sequence). The J segment lost 5 bases and the V segment lost 5 bases, leaving 9 bases of the junction unmatched. This CDR3 contains 14 residues. CDR3 DNA sequence: TGTGCCAGCAGTCAACCGGGACTAACCCACGAGCAGTACTTC. Protein sequence: CASSQPGLTHEQYF.

In this sample, this clonotype turned up a few times. The chain is built from TRBV29-1 and TRBJ1-1, with a tentative D call TRBD1 (6 bases). V dropped 4 bases and J dropped 12 bases, with 21 bases sitting between them. CDR1 SQVTM and CDR2 ANQGSEA come from the germline V gene. The CDR3 is 13 amino acids. The CDR3: CSVGGQGHRATFF. The CDR3 DNA reads TGCAGCGTTGGGGGGCAGGGCCACAGGGCAACTTTCTTT.

This clonotype has a handful of counts. This chain joins TRBV20-1 and TRBJ2-3; D ambiguous. CDR1 is DFQATT and CDR2 is SNEGSKA in the germline V gene (reference sequence). The CDR3 has 12 residues. Trimming stripped 3 bases from V and 0 bases from J, with 4 bases between. In DNA form, the CDR3 reads TGCAGTGCTAGTACTAGCACAGATACGCAGTATTTT. It specifies CSASTSTDTQYF.

This chain uses TRBV11-2 with TRBJ2-5, with D uncertain. This CDR3 is built from 13 residues. The germline gives CDR1 SGHAT, CDR2 FQNNGV. Trimming removed 5 bases from V and 4 bases from J, with 11 bases in between. DNA of the CDR3: TGTGCCAGCAGCCCGCGTGGCGCAGAGACCCAGTACTTC. Amino acid sequence: CASSPRGAETQYF.

This clonotype was recorded at least ten times. The rearrangement links TRBV5-1 to TRBJ1-5; D is ambiguous. Germline CDR1 SGHRS, CDR2 YFSETQ. Trimming removed 0 bases at V and 3 bases at J, with 4 bases between. The CDR3 covers 13 residues. The DNA of the CDR3 is TGCGCCAGCAGCTTGGGGGACAATCAGCCCCAGCATTTT. It translates to CASSLGDNQPQHF. Filled out from reference TRBV5-1 and TRBJ1-5, the complete variable domain reads KAGVTQTPRYLIKTRGQQVTLSCSPISGHRSVSWYQQTPGQGLQFLFEYFSETQRNKGNFPGRFSGRQFSNSRSEMNVSTLELGDSALYLCASSLGDNQPQHFGDGTRLSIL.

This clonotype has ten or more counts. The V gene is TRBV6-5, the J gene TRBJ2-7; the D gene is possibly TRBD1 (5 bases). The germline gives CDR1 MNHEY, CDR2 SVGAGI. Trimming shortened V by 10 bases and J by 1 base, and 11 bases separated the two germline ends. This CDR3 spans 12 amino acids. The CDR3 DNA reads TGTGCCACCCGACAGAGATCCTACGAGCAGTACTTC. Translated, it gives CATRQRSYEQYF.

This chain joins TRBV19 and TRBJ2-3, with TRBD2 as a possible D gene (6 bases). Looked up from germline, CDR1 is LNHDA and CDR2 is SQIVND (reference sequence). The CDR3 runs to 14 residues. Trimming removed 7 bases from V and 3 bases from J, with 14 bases in between. The CDR3 spells CASKRGGPTDTQYF. For the CDR3, the DNA is TGTGCCAGTAAACGAGGAGGGCCTACAGATACGCAGTATTTT.

This clonotype occurred many times. V usage is TRBV9 and J usage is TRBJ1-6; 10 nucleotides match TRBD1. The CDR3 extends over 15 amino acids. Germline V gene lookup returns CDR1 SGDLS and CDR2 YYNGEE. V lost 4 bases and J lost 9; bases outside the gene matches: 7. Here the CDR3 reads CASSPTGQGGSPLHF. The CDR3 DNA reads as TGTGCCAGCAGCCCGACTGGACAGGGGGGTTCACCCCTCCACTTT.

The V and J genes are TRBV6-5 and TRBJ1-3; unclear D gene. This CDR3 region has 16 residues. CDR1 is MNHEY and CDR2 is SVGAGI in the germline V gene. The germline V and J ends were trimmed by 8 bases and 0 bases, with 17 bases remaining between them. CDR3: CASHNLGGFSGNTIYF. The DNA for the CDR3 is TGTGCCAGCCATAACCTTGGAGGGTTCTCTGGAAACACCATATATTTT.

This clonotype was seen many times. The chain combines TRBV24-1 with TRBJ2-1; D not resolved. V lost 5 bases to trimming and J lost 5 bases, with 18 bases between them. Looked up from germline, CDR1 is KGHDR and CDR2 is SFDVKD. CDR3 length: 16 residues. For the CDR3, the DNA is TGTGCCACCAGTGTTGAAACGGGCCTACGGCACAATGAGCAGTTCTTC. Protein: CATSVETGLRHNEQFF.